The rows below give T cell receptor beta chains drawn from one sample of a study of naive and memory T cell subsets. TCRdb reprocessed the UMI-ligation and nested PCR reads with MiXCR, giving one entry per CDR3 protein. The table has approximately 140,000 distinct CDR3 sequences, 22% seen once. Sequencing input: naive CD4+ T cells from blood. These receptors were taken from a human donor in good health. The CDR3 runs from the conserved cysteine through the conserved F or W. D genes are given only for firm matches. Part of the rows lack a size; the others show once, few, many or a class for expanded clones.

D gene	clone size	J gene	V gene	CDR3 DNA	CDR3 protein
NA	few	TRBJ1-1	TRBV29-1	TGCAGCGTTGGACAGGTCGTGAACACTGAAGCTTTCTTT	CSVGQVVNTEAFF
NA	few	TRBJ2-3	TRBV2	TGTGCCAGCAGGGAACCCCTGAGGTATACGCAGTATTTT	CASREPLRYTQYF
NA	many	TRBJ2-3	TRBV7-9	TGTGCCAGCAGCTTAATTAGCGGCGCCAGGGGAGATACGCAGTATTTT	CASSLISGARGDTQYF
NA	few	TRBJ1-3	TRBV4-1	TGCGCCAGCAGCCAAGGAGTGCCGAGCTCTGGAAACACCATATATTTT	CASSQGVPSSGNTIYF
NA	NA	TRBJ1-1	TRBV29-1	TGCAGCGTTGCGGGAACTGAAGCTTTCTTT	CSVAGTEAFF
NA	NA	TRBJ1-5	TRBV18	TGTGCCAGCTCACCGGAGGGGGGGGGCAATCAGCCCCAGCATTTT	CASSPEGGGNQPQHF
NA	few	TRBJ2-3	TRBV27	TGTGCCAGCGGTACCGGGAGCACAGATACGCAGTATTTT	CASGTGSTDTQYF
NA	NA	TRBJ1-2	TRBV20-1	TGCAGTGCTAGAGCTGGGGAAAACTATGGCTACACCTTC	CSARAGENYGYTF
TRBD2	NA	TRBJ2-2	TRBV30	TGTGCCTGGAGTTACGGGAGGGGCGGGGAGCTGTTTTTT	CAWSYGRGGELFF
NA	NA	TRBJ2-2	TRBV29-1	TGCAGCGTTGCAGGGAACACCGGGGAGCTGTTTTTT	CSVAGNTGELFF
NA	NA	TRBJ1-2	TRBV5-1	TGCGCCAGCAGCTTGACGACGTCTGTCGGCTACACCTTC	CASSLTTSVGYTF
NA	NA	TRBJ2-1	TRBV28	TGTGCCAGCAGCACCCAGGGCGGCCACAATGAGCAGTTCTTC	CASSTQGGHNEQFF
NA	few	TRBJ1-2	TRBV12-3/TRBV12-4	TGTGCCAGCAGTCTGCGACAGGCCTCCTATGGCTACACCTTC	CASSLRQASYGYTF
NA	NA	TRBJ1-4	TRBV15	TGTGCCACCAGCAGAGAACCCGAAAAACTGTTTTTT	CATSREPEKLFF
NA	few	TRBJ1-2	TRBV9	TGTGCCAGCAGCACCCCGGGAACGGGTGGCTACACCTTC	CASSTPGTGGYTF
TRBD2	many	TRBJ2-1	TRBV29-1	TGCAGCGGCACCAGGACTAGCGGGAGCGATGAGCAGTTCTTC	CSGTRTSGSDEQFF
TRBD1	NA	TRBJ1-6	TRBV20-1	TGCAGTGCTCACACAGGGGCTAATTCACCCCTCCACTTT	CSAHTGANSPLHF
NA	many	TRBJ1-1	TRBV6-2/TRBV6-3	TGTGCCAGCAGTTACTCGAGTAGGATGAACACTGAAGCTTTCTTT	CASSYSSRMNTEAFF
NA	NA	TRBJ2-7	TRBV4-1	TGCGCCAGCAGCCAGTCTAGGAGGGCCCCCGATAGGTACGAGCAGTACTTC	CASSQSRRAPDRYEQYF
TRBD2	many	TRBJ2-3	TRBV7-8	TGTGCCAGCAGCTTAGGAAGTCGGTTTGCGGGAGACGGCACAGATACGCAGTATTTT	CASSLGSRFAGDGTDTQYF